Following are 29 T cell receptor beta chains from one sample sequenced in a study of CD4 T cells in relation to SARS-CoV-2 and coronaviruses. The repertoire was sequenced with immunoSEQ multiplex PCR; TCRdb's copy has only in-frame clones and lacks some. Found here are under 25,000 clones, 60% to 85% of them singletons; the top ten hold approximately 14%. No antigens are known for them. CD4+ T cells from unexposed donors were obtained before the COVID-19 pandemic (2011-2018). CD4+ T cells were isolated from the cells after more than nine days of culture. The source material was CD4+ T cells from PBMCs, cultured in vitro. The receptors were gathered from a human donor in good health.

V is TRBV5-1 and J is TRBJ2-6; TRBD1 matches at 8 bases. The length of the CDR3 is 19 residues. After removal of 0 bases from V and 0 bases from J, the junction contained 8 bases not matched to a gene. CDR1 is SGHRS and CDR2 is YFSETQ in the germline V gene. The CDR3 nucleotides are TGCGCCAGCAGCTTGGCAACCGGGACAGGAAACTCTGGGGCCAACGTCCTGACTTTC. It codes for CASSLATGTGNSGANVLTF. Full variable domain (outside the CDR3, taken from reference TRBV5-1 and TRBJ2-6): KAGVTQTPRYLIKTRGQQVTLSCSPISGHRSVSWYQQTPGQGLQFLFEYFSETQRNKGNFPGRFSGRQFSNSRSEMNVSTLELGDSALYLCASSLATGTGNSGANVLTFGAGSRLTVL.

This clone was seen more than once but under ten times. CDR3 sequence: CASGEQVLGVYEQYF. In DNA, the CDR3 is TGTGCCAGTGGAGAACAGGTGTTGGGGGTCTACGAGCAGTACTTC. The chain carries TRBV2 and TRBJ2-7; the D gene could be TRBD1 or TRBD2 (5 bases each). Looked up from germline, CDR1 is SNHLY and CDR2 is FYNNEI. The CDR3 consists of 15 residues. The V and J ends lost 9 bases and 3 bases respectively, with 21 bases between them.

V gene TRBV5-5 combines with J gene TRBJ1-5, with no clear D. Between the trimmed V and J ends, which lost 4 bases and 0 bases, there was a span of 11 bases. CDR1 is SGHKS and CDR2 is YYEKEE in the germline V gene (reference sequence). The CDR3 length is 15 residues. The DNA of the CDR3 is TGTGCCAGCAGCCGGGAAGGGAATAGCAATCAGCCCCAGCATTTT. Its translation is CASSREGNSNQPQHF.

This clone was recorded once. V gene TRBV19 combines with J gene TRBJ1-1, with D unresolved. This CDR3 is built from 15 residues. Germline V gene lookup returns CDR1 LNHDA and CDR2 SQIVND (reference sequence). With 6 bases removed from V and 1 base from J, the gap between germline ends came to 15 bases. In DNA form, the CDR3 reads TGTGCCAGTAGCAATTCGGTTTGGGGGAACACTGAAGCTTTCTTT. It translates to CASSNSVWGNTEAFF.

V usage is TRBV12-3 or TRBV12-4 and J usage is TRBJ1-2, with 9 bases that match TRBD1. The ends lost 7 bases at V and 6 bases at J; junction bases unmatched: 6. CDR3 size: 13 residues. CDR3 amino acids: CASKGTGSDGYTF. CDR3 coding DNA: TGTGCCAGCAAGGGGACAGGGTCGGATGGCTACACCTTC.

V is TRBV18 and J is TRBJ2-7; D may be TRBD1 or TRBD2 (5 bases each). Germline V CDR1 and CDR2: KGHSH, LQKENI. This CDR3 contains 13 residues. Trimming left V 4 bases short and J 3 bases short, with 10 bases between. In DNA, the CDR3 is TGTGCCAGCTCACAGGGGACCTACTACGAGCAGTACTTC. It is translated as CASSQGTYYEQYF.

The DNA for the CDR3 is TGTGCCAGCTCACGACAAGCCGGGCTCTCACCCTACGAGCAGTACTTC. Encoded protein: CASSRQAGLSPYEQYF. The chain uses TRBV18 and TRBJ2-7, with D hard to call. This CDR3 has 16 residues. Germline CDR1 reads KGHSH; CDR2 reads LQKENI. Trimming took off 4 bases at V and 2 bases at J, with 18 bases between the two ends. The full variable domain, in which reference TRBV18 and TRBJ2-7 provide the parts outside the CDR3, is NAGVMQNPRHLVRRRGQEARLRCSPMKGHSHVYWYRQLPEEGLKFMVYLQKENIIDESGMPKERFSAEFPKEGPSILRIQQVVRGDSAAYFCASSRQAGLSPYEQYFGPGTRLTVT.

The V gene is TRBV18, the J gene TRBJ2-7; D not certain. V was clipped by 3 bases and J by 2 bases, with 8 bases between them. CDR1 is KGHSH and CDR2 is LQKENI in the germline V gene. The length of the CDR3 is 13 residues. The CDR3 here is CASSPGGTYEQYF. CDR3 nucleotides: TGTGCCAGCTCACCTGGCGGAACCTACGAGCAGTACTTC.

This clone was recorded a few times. Written as DNA, the CDR3 is TGTGCCAGCAGGAGTGGCAATCAGCCCCAGCATTTT. It yields the protein CASRSGNQPQHF. V usage is TRBV6-5 and J usage is TRBJ1-5; D ambiguous. The germline V and J ends were trimmed by 6 bases and 2 bases, with 5 bases remaining between them. The CDR3 is 12 residues long. Germline CDR1 is MNHEY and CDR2 is SVGAGI.

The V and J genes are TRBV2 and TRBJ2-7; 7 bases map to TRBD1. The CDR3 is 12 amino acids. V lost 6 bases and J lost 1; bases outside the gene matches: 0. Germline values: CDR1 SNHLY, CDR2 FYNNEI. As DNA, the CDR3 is TGTGCCAGCAGGACAGGGTCCTACGAGCAGTACTTC. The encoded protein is CASRTGSYEQYF.

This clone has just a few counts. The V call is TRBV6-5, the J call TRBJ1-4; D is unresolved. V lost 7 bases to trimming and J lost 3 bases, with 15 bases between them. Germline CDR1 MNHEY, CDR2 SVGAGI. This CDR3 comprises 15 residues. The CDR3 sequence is CASNTWAGANEKLFF. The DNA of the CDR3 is TGTGCCAGCAATACATGGGCCGGGGCTAATGAAAAACTGTTTTTT.

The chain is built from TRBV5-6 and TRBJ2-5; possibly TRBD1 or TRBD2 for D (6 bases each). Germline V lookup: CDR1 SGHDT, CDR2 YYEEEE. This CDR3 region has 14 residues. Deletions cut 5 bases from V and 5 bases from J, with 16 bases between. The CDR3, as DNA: TGTGCCAGCAGGTTAGGAGGGGGACCGGAGACCCAGTACTTC. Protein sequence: CASRLGGGPETQYF.

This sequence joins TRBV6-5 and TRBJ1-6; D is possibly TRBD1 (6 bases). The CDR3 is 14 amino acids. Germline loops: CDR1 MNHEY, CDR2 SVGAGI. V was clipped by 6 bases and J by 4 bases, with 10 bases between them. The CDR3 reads CASRKQGYNSPLHF. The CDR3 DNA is TGTGCCAGCAGGAAACAGGGATATAATTCACCCCTCCACTTT.

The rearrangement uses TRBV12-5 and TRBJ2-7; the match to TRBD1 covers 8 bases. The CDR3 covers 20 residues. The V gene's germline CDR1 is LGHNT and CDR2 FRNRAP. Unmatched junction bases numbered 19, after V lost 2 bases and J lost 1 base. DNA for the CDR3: TGTGCTAGTGGTTTGCCACCTCCTGGGGTCAGGGGGCCGGGATCCTACGAGCAGTACTTC. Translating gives CASGLPPPGVRGPGSYEQYF.

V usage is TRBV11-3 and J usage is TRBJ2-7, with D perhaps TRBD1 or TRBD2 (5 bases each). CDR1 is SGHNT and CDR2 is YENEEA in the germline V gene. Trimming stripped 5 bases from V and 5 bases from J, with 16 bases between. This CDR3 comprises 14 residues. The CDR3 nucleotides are TGTGCCAGCAGCCCCCCGGGACGAAGGGACGAGCAGTACTTC. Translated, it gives CASSPPGRRDEQYF.

The CDR3 sequence: CATSRGAGNEQFF. The CDR3 DNA follows: TGTGCCACCAGCCGGGGTGCGGGTAATGAGCAGTTCTTC. The chain uses TRBV24-1 and TRBJ2-1; TRBD2 is a possible D gene (5 bases). This CDR3 contains 13 residues. Trimming shortened V by 7 bases and J by 7 bases, and 13 bases separated the two germline ends. The germline gives CDR1 KGHDR, CDR2 SFDVKD.

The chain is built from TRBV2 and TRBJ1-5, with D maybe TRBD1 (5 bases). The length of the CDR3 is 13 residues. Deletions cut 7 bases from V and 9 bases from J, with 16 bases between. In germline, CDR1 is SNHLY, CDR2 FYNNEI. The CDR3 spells CASTWQGLRPQHF. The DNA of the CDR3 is TGTGCCAGCACATGGCAGGGCCTTCGGCCCCAGCATTTT.

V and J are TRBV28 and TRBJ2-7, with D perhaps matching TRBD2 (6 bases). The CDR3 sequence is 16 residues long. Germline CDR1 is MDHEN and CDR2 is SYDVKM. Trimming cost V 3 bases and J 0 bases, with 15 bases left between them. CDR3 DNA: TGTGCCAGCAGTTTCGAGTCGGCGGGAAGCTCCTACGAGCAGTACTTC. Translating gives CASSFESAGSSYEQYF.

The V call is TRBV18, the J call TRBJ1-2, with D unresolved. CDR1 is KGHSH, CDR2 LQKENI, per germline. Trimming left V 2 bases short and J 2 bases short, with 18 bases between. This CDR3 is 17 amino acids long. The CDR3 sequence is CASSPNVPDQQNYGYTF. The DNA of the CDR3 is TGTGCCAGCTCACCAAACGTTCCCGATCAACAGAACTATGGCTACACCTTC.

CDR3 nucleotide sequence: TGTGCCAGCAGCTTAGGCGGGAGAGACGAGCAGTACTTC. Protein sequence: CASSLGGRDEQYF. The chain carries TRBV5-4 and TRBJ2-7, with 7 bases identical to TRBD2. CDR1 and CDR2 (germline): SGHNT, YYREEE (reference sequence). The ends lost 2 bases at V and 5 bases at J; junction bases unmatched: 4. The CDR3 is 13 amino acids.

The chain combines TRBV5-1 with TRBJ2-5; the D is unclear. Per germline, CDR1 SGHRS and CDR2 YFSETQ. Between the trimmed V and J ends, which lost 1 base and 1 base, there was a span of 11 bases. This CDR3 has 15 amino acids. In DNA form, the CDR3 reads TGCGCCAGCAGCTTGATCGGGCGGCCCCAAGAGACCCAGTACTTC. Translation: CASSLIGRPQETQYF.

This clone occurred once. The CDR3 sequence is CASSFPPRRGGTEAFF. As DNA, the CDR3 is TGTGCCAGCAGCTTCCCACCTAGGAGGGGGGGCACTGAAGCTTTCTTT. This chain connects TRBV9 to TRBJ1-1, with D tentatively TRBD1 (6 bases). This CDR3 is built from 16 residues. CDR1 is SGDLS and CDR2 is YYNGEE in the germline V gene. Trimming removed 4 bases from V and 4 bases from J, with 20 bases in between.

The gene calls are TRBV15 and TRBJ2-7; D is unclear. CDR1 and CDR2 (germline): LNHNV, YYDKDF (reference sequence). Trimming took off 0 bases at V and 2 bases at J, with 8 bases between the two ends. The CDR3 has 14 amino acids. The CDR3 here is CATSRDPGAYEQYF. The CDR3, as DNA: TGTGCCACCAGCAGAGACCCTGGCGCCTACGAGCAGTACTTC.

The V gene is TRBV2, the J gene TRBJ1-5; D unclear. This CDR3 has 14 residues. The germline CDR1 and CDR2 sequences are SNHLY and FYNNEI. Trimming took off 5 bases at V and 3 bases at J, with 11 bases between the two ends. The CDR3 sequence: CASSPEVVNQPQHF. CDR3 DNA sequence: TGTGCCAGCAGTCCCGAGGTCGTCAATCAGCCCCAGCATTTT.

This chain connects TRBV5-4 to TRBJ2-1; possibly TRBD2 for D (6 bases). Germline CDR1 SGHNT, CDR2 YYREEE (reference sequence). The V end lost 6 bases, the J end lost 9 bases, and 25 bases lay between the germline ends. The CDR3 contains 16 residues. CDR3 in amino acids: CASTGSGSPGQGEQFF. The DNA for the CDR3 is TGTGCCAGCACCGGTAGCGGAAGCCCCGGGCAAGGTGAGCAGTTCTTC.

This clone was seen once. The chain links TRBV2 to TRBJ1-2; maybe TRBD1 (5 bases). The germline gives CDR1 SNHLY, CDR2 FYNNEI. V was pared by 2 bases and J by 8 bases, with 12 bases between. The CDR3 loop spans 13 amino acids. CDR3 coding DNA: TGTGCCAGCAGTGAAACGGCAGGGATCGGCTACACCTTC. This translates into CASSETAGIGYTF.

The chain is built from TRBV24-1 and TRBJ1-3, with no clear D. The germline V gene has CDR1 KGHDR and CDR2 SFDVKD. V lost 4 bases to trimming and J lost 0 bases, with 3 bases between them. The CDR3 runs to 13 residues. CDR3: CATSDLSGNTIYF. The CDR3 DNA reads TGTGCCACCAGTGACCTCTCTGGAAACACCATATATTTT.

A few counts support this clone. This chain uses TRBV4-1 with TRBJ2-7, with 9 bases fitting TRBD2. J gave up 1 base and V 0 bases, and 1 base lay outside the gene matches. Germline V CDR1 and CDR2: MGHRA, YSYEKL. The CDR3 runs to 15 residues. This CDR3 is CASSQDSGRSYEQYF. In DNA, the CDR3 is TGCGCCAGCAGCCAAGATAGCGGGAGATCCTACGAGCAGTACTTC.

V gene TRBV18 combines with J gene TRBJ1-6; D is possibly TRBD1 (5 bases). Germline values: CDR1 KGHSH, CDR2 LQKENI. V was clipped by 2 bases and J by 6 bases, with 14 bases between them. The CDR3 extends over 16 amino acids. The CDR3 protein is CASSPISGLGNSPLHF. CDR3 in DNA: TGTGCCAGCTCACCAATTTCAGGGCTCGGTAATTCACCCCTCCACTTT.